Below, 16 T cell receptor beta chains from the same sample are listed, as sequenced in a study of control samples from healthy donors and cancer patients. TCRdb's copy holds only in-frame clones and misses some; the assay was immunoSEQ multiplex PCR. The table has some 220,000 clones, roughly 94% seen once. Sequencing was performed on blood. The receptors were gathered from a man between 45 and 60 years old in good health.

This clone was seen more than once but under ten times. V and J are TRBV12-3 or TRBV12-4 and TRBJ1-2; D is ambiguous. Trimming stripped 3 bases from V and 7 bases from J, with 9 bases between. CDR3 length equals 12 residues. The CDR3 nucleotides are TGTGCCAGCAGTTTCATCGGAGGTGGCTACACCTTC. Translating gives CASSFIGGGYTF.

The chain is built from TRBV10-2 and TRBJ2-7; TRBD2 matches 7 bases. The CDR3 spans 16 residues. J was trimmed by 0 bases and V by 6 bases; bases with no gene match: 11. Per the germline V gene, CDR1 is WSHSY and CDR2 is SAAADI. The CDR3 is CASRGRGTNSSYEQYF. CDR3 nucleotide sequence: TGCGCCAGCAGGGGCCGCGGGACTAATAGCTCCTACGAGCAGTACTTC.

The chain recombines TRBV6-5 with TRBJ2-5; no definite D call. The CDR3 has 15 residues. V dropped 0 bases and J dropped 7 bases, with 15 bases sitting between them. Germline lookup yields CDR1 MNHEY and CDR2 SVGAGI. The CDR3 here is CASSYSLGPKWTQYF. CDR3 DNA sequence: TGTGCCAGCAGTTACTCCCTCGGGCCGAAGTGGACCCAGTACTTC.

This clone appeared a few times. This chain links TRBV28 with TRBJ1-6; a possible D gene is TRBD1 (6 bases). The CDR3 totals 12 residues. Germline values: CDR1 MDHEN, CDR2 SYDVKM. V was clipped by 3 bases and J by 14 bases, with 11 bases between them. The DNA for the CDR3 is TGTGCCAGCAGTTTCGCGGGGGCTACCCTCCACTTT. Translated, it gives CASSFAGATLHF.

The chain uses TRBV5-1 and TRBJ2-1; D gene ambiguous. The ends were cut back, 0 bases at V and 6 bases at J, with 4 bases in the middle. CDR1 is SGHRS and CDR2 is YFSETQ in the germline V gene. The CDR3 is 12 residues long. The CDR3 DNA reads TGCGCCAGCAGCTTGGGTTTCAATGAGCAGTTCTTC. Translation gives CASSLGFNEQFF.

This chain links TRBV5-1 with TRBJ2-3; D gene unclear. V was shortened by 0 bases and J by 15 bases, with 17 bases between the two germline ends. This CDR3 is 13 amino acids long. Germline V gene data show CDR1 as SGHRS and CDR2 as YFSETQ. In DNA, the CDR3 is TGCGCCAGCAGCTTGGCCGGGCAGACGTTTTTTTATTTT. Protein sequence: CASSLAGQTFFYF.

This chain connects TRBV7-8 to TRBJ1-5, with a possible D match to TRBD1 (6 bases). This CDR3 region has 14 residues. Trimming stripped 0 bases from V and 5 bases from J, with 8 bases between. Germline CDR1 reads SGHVS; CDR2 reads FQNEAQ. The CDR3 nucleotides read TGTGCCAGCAGCTTAGCGGACAGACATCAGCCCCAGCATTTT. Its translation: CASSLADRHQPQHF. The full variable domain, its missing parts supplied by reference TRBV7-8 and TRBJ1-5, is GAGVSQSPRYKVAKRGQDVALRCDPISGHVSLFWYQQALGQGPEFLTYFQNEAQLDKSGLPSDRFFAERPEGSVSTLKIQRTQQEDSAVYLCASSLADRHQPQHFGDGTRLSIL.

The chain recombines TRBV3-1 (or the pseudogene TRBV3-2) with TRBJ1-6, with D tentatively TRBD1 (6 bases). Germline V lookup: CDR1 LGHDT, CDR2 YNNKEL (reference sequence). The ends were cut back, 0 bases at V and 4 bases at J, with 16 bases in the middle. The CDR3 has 18 amino acids. The CDR3 sequence: CASSQELGGGGYNSPLHF. DNA of the CDR3: TGTGCCAGCAGCCAAGAGTTGGGAGGGGGTGGATATAATTCACCCCTCCACTTT.

V and J are TRBV6-2 or TRBV6-3 and TRBJ2-7, with 11 bases lining up with TRBD1. The CDR3 loop spans 18 amino acids. Germline values: CDR1 MNHEY, CDR2 SVGEGT. With V trimmed by 2 bases and J by 1 base, 10 bases remained unmatched. CDR3 amino acids: CASSYLGTGGYGSYEQYF. CDR3 bases: TGTGCCAGCAGTTACCTGGGGACAGGGGGTTATGGATCCTACGAGCAGTACTTC.

V is TRBV5-1 and J is TRBJ1-2; 7 positions match TRBD1. Germline CDR1 is SGHRS and CDR2 is YFSETQ. After removal of 2 bases from V and 7 bases from J, the junction contained 5 bases not matched to a gene. The CDR3 is 13 residues long. DNA of the CDR3: TGCGCCAGCAGCTTACGACAGGGTGTTGGCTACACCTTC. It encodes CASSLRQGVGYTF.

V usage is TRBV28 and J usage is TRBJ2-1, with D maybe TRBD2 (5 bases). The CDR3 consists of 17 residues. V lost 5 bases and J lost 0, with 17 bases in between. Germline values: CDR1 MDHEN, CDR2 SYDVKM. CDR3 bases: TGTGCCAGCAGTAGGACTGTTATCCCCTTCTCCTACAATGAGCAGTTCTTC. It is translated as CASSRTVIPFSYNEQFF.

The chain carries TRBV10-3 and TRBJ1-2, with TRBD1 as a possible D gene (5 bases). V was clipped by 5 bases and J by 3 bases, with 10 bases between them. CDR3 length: 13 residues. CDR1 is ENHRY and CDR2 is SYGVKD in the germline V gene. The CDR3 is CAISSGRDYGYTF. The CDR3 DNA follows: TGTGCCATCAGTTCGGGACGGGACTATGGCTACACCTTC.

The chain joins TRBV25-1 to TRBJ2-5, with D unresolved. In germline, CDR1 is MGHDK, CDR2 SYGVNS. CDR3 length equals 13 residues. Trimming cost V 1 base and J 4 bases, with 7 bases left between them. The CDR3 bases are TGTGCCAGCAGTGAATTGAGTATAGAGACCCAGTACTTC. This encodes CASSELSIETQYF.

The rearrangement uses TRBV28 and TRBJ2-4, with 16 bases identical to TRBD2. Unmatched junction bases numbered 14, after V lost 6 bases and J lost 9 bases. The germline V gene has CDR1 MDHEN and CDR2 SYDVKM. The CDR3 consists of 18 residues. CDR3 region: CASRPSGTSGGAWAIQYF. The CDR3, as DNA: TGTGCCAGCAGACCGTCCGGGACTAGCGGGGGGGCCTGGGCCATTCAGTACTTC.

This chain joins TRBV18 and TRBJ2-7, with TRBD2 as a possible D gene (7 bases). Germline V CDR1 and CDR2: KGHSH, LQKENI. This CDR3 is built from 14 residues. V was shortened by 3 bases and J by 2 bases, with 11 bases between the two germline ends. The CDR3 reads CASSPGGQTYEQYF. In DNA, the CDR3 is TGTGCCAGCTCACCCGGGGGGCAGACCTACGAGCAGTACTTC.

The chain links TRBV6-5 to TRBJ1-4, with D possibly matching TRBD1 (6 bases). Germline lookup yields CDR1 MNHEY and CDR2 SVGAGI. The ends were cut back, 6 bases at V and 7 bases at J, with 12 bases in the middle. The CDR3 contains 13 residues. Here the CDR3 reads CASRPGAFEKLFF. The DNA for the CDR3 is TGTGCCAGCAGGCCAGGGGCGTTTGAAAAACTGTTTTTT.